This TCR beta chain was retrieved from a study of T-cell reconstitution after alpha-beta-depleted transplantation in children. This clonotype appeared a few times. This CDR3 has 15 residues. The junction had 7 bases not matched to a gene; V was cut back by 7 bases and J by 2 bases. In germline, CDR1 is MNHEY, CDR2 SMNVEV (reference sequence). Preparation of the TCRbeta library was carried out with unique molecular identifiers. MiXCR, run by TCRdb on the PCR reads, gives a single entry per CDR3 protein. The profile shows fewer than 700,000 distinct CDR3 sequences, over 10% of them singletons. Sequencing used PBMCs, mostly from graft donor cells, obtained 360 days after TCRalphabeta/CD19-depleted stem cell transplant. This receptor was taken from a male patient between 5 and 17 years old who had a stem cell transplant for acute myeloid leukemia, so the T cells may come from the graft donor. The gene calls are TRBV27 and TRBJ2-3; 9 nucleotides agree with TRBD2. The CDR3 loop reads CASIQLAGNTDTQYF. The CDR3 DNA is TGTGCCAGCATTCAGCTAGCGGGAAACACAGATACGCAGTATTTT.